This TCR beta chain was identified in a study of blood T cell repertoires in COVID-19 (TCRdb year 2020). Study-wide context: Samples from collaborators originated in the United States, Italy and Spain and spanned both the acute and convalescent phases of COVID-19. The material from the prospective study consisted of cDNA or gDNA derived from T cells, B-cell-depleted T cells, or PBMCs. Subjects who had been exposed to COVID-19, were actively infected with it, or had recovered from it provided the deeply sampled blood TCRbeta repertoires that made up the dataset. A freely available public database, intended as a resource for researchers studying the immune response to SARS-CoV-2, is where the repertoires were released. Samples came from the ongoing ImmuneRACE study (first 160 participants) plus 1,254 subjects from 6 global collaborators. The sample metadata nearly always contained a de-identified subject ID, COVID-19 status, age in years and sex. HLA class I and class II types, where available, came from metadata supplied by the sample provider rather than from assay-based typing. General study outcomes and caveats: The amount of clinical and demographic metadata varied by source and participant and was provided uncurated.

The trim is 0 bases for V and 7 bases for J, with a gap of 12 bases between the germline ends. The CDR3 measures 14 amino acids from cysteine to phenylalanine. Kept here is only the CDR3 DNA, which spans 42 bases and is read in frame from base 1. The germline V gene (reference sequence) provides CDR1 GTSNPN and CDR2 SVGIG. TCRbeta CDR3 regions were amplified from genomic DNA by means of the immunoSEQ Assay, a bias-controlled multiplex PCR. The paper's processing steps were these. The number of nucleated cells in each sample was estimated by amplification of reference gene primers within the assay. To quantify the absolute abundance of each unique TCRbeta CDR3 rearrangement, sequence reads were collapsed and filtered. Productive Simpson clonality was computed per sample as the square root of Simpson's diversity index over productive rearrangements. Sourced from immuneACCESS, this table was stored by TCRdb with only in-frame sequences that have V and J called. A share of the clones is absent; for the studies checked, an unresolved V gene accounts for under half, and the remainder has no known explanation. That table supplies the V and J calls and clone size; D and trimming were determined from the DNA. Across this sample there are tens of thousands of clones, with about 85% seen only once. The ten largest account for approximately 15% of the sample.

A note on this clone: Its antigen is not yet known. No quality values exist for individual bases; no much larger clone is one base distant.

Whole blood was collected in K2EDTA tubes by collaborating institutions according to the institutions' own protocols. Collaborator samples were shipped for TCRbeta analysis as frozen whole blood, isolated PBMCs, or DNA extracted from either sample type. Material: peripheral blood. This receptor chain uses TRBV30 and TRBJ2-2; perhaps TRBD2 is the D gene, with 7 bases matching. The source is a male donor with acute or convalescent COVID-19. The DNA reads TGTGCCTGGAGTGTACAAGGGGGGGTCGGGGAGCTGTTTTTT. Its protein is CAWSVQGGVGELFF.